This T cell receptor (beta chain) appears in the sequencing data of a study of T cell clones after liver transplantation. Study-wide context: Draws occurred before transplant, before withdrawal, and after complete or failed withdrawal.

Sorting of unstimulated PBMCs yielded separate CD3+CD4+ and CD3+CD8+ fractions. Germline loops: CDR1 SGHRS, CDR2 YFSETQ. The CDR3 extends over 15 amino acids. V trimming: 0 bases; J trimming: 7 bases; junction bases outside the gene matches: 8. Measured with immunoSEQ multiplex PCR; TCRdb has only the in-frame clones, and not every one. Of 50,000 to 70,000 clones listed, about 73% were seen once; the top ten hold 2.5% to 3%. Sequenced material: CD4+ T cells from blood, taken at the roughly 15-month timepoint. The gene calls are TRBV5-1 and TRBJ1-1, with 8 bases lining up with TRBD1. This receptor was identified in a human patient who received a liver transplant. A share of the T cells may be of graft donor origin. CDR3 DNA sequence: TGCGCCAGCAGCTTGGAGGCAGGGGGCGGCGGTGAAGCTTTCTTT. It yields the protein CASSLEAGGGGEAFF.